This T cell receptor beta chain was observed in a study of blood T cell repertoires in COVID-19. The data were produced by immunoSEQ multiplex PCR, yet TCRdb's version contains in-frame clones alone and is incomplete. Of 70,000 to 95,000 clones listed, around 89% were seen once; the top ten hold roughly 2.5%. Germline lookup yields CDR1 SGDLS and CDR2 YYNGEE. Trimming cost V 3 bases and J 4 bases, with 10 bases left between them. The CDR3 consists of 13 residues. This TCR came from a man aged 45-65 years with COVID-19, enrolled during active disease. The specimen sequenced was peripheral blood. This chain uses TRBV9 with TRBJ1-2; D gene ambiguous. This CDR3 is CASSAGSGYGYTF. As DNA, the CDR3 is TGTGCCAGCAGCGCGGGGTCCGGCTATGGCTACACCTTC.